A single count supports the clone carrying this TCR beta chain. Clones were read by immunoSEQ multiplex PCR, and TCRdb kept only the in-frame ones, dropping some. The sample gives around 37,000 clones, roughly 87% of which show up once; approximately 2% is in the top ten. This specimen belongs to a study of blood T cell repertoires in COVID-19. This CDR3 has 14 residues. V lost 5 bases to trimming and J lost 0 bases, with 8 bases between them. Germline CDR1 MDHEN, CDR2 SYDVKM. The specimen sequenced was peripheral blood. The chain uses TRBV28 and TRBJ1-5; possibly TRBD1 for D (5 bases). This clonotype was sampled from a man aged 50 to 60 with active or convalescent COVID-19. The CDR3 reads CASSPGGSNQPQHF. The CDR3 DNA is TGTGCCAGCAGTCCCGGGGGTAGCAATCAGCCCCAGCATTTT.